This entry lists 17 T cell receptor beta chains sequenced from one sample in a study of control samples from healthy donors and cancer patients. Assay: immunoSEQ multiplex PCR; the TCRdb copy retains only in-frame clones and omits some. In the table there are fewer than 200,000 clones, roughly 94% of which are singletons. Sequenced: PBMCs. The origin of the receptors is a man aged 55 to 70 with colorectal cancer.

The J gene is TRBJ1-1, the V gene TRBV19, with 9 bases that match TRBD1. The trim removed 4 bases at V and 7 bases at J, leaving 13 bases unmatched. The length of the CDR3 is 16 residues. Germline CDR1 LNHDA, CDR2 SQIVND (reference sequence). Written as DNA, the CDR3 is TGTGCCAGTAGTACGCTTCCGGGACAGGGCCTCCATGAAGCTTTCTTT. It is translated as CASSTLPGQGLHEAFF.

The V and J genes are TRBV7-2 and TRBJ2-5; possibly TRBD2 for D (5 bases). V was cut by 3 bases and J by 0 bases, with 11 bases left in between. Germline CDR1 is SGHTA and CDR2 is FQGNSA. The CDR3 covers 15 residues. The chain's CDR3 is CASSFVATYQETQYF. For the CDR3, the DNA is TGTGCCAGCAGCTTCGTAGCGACTTACCAAGAGACCCAGTACTTC.

The J gene is TRBJ2-1, the V gene TRBV2; 8 bases align to TRBD1. This CDR3 region has 13 residues. The germline V gene encodes CDR1 SNHLY and CDR2 FYNNEI. V shed 10 bases and J 5 bases; nucleotides not matched to a gene: 7. The CDR3 protein is CAKTGDVDNEQFF. The CDR3 coding sequence is TGTGCCAAGACAGGGGATGTAGACAATGAGCAGTTCTTC.

The chain carries TRBV4-1 and TRBJ2-7; 7 positions agree with TRBD2. Per the germline V gene, CDR1 is MGHRA and CDR2 is YSYEKL. The ends lost 4 bases at V and 2 bases at J; junction bases unmatched: 8. The CDR3 extends over 15 amino acids. The CDR3 loop is CASSRGGAGTYEQYF. CDR3 sequence (DNA): TGCGCCAGCAGCCGCGGGGGAGCGGGCACCTACGAGCAGTACTTC.

The chain is built from TRBV19 and TRBJ1-1; no clear D gene. The germline CDR1 and CDR2 sequences are LNHDA and SQIVND (reference sequence). CDR3 length: 14 residues. The V end was cut by 3 bases, the J end by 1 base, with 9 bases between. CDR3 in DNA: TGTGCCAGTAGTATGAGGTCCGGGAACACTGAAGCTTTCTTT. Protein sequence: CASSMRSGNTEAFF.

By proportion, this clone is medium-sized (0.01 to 0.1%). The CDR3: CASSPTNRDDYGYTF. In DNA form, the CDR3 reads TGCGCCAGCAGCCCGACGAACAGGGACGACTATGGCTACACCTTC. This rearrangement joins TRBV4-1 to TRBJ1-2; possibly TRBD1 for D (6 bases). Germline CDR1 and CDR2: MGHRA and YSYEKL. The CDR3 runs to 15 residues. The ends were cut back, 4 bases at V and 3 bases at J, with 15 bases in the middle.

This chain links TRBV7-9 with TRBJ1-2, with D unclear. V was shortened by 2 bases and J by 2 bases, with 9 bases between the two germline ends. This CDR3 contains 14 residues. CDR1 and CDR2 (germline): SEHNR, FQNEAQ (reference sequence). The CDR3 nucleotides read TGTGCCAGCAGCTTAATAGCAGAGAACTATGGCTACACCTTC. This sequence encodes CASSLIAENYGYTF. The full variable domain, completed using reference TRBV7-9 and TRBJ1-2, is DTGVSQNPRHKITKRGQNVTFRCDPISEHNRLYWYRQTLGQGPEFLTYFQNEAQLEKSRLLSDRFSAERPKGSFSTLEIQRTEQGDSAMYLCASSLIAENYGYTFGSGTRLTVV.

V gene TRBV4-3 combines with J gene TRBJ1-2; D is possibly TRBD1 (5 bases). The CDR3 has 14 residues. Germline lookup yields CDR1 LGHNA and CDR2 YSLEER. Deletions cut 1 base from V and 4 bases from J, with 10 bases between. This CDR3 is CASSQAGMPYGYTF. In nucleotides, the CDR3 is TGCGCCAGCAGCCAAGCAGGGATGCCCTATGGCTACACCTTC.

V is TRBV30 and J is TRBJ1-2; weak D call: TRBD1 (6 bases). Trimming left V 4 bases short and J 5 bases short, with 14 bases between. From germline, CDR1 is GTSNPN and CDR2 SVGIG (reference sequence). The CDR3 length is 13 residues. DNA for the CDR3: TGTGCCTGGAATCAGGGGTCGGATTATGGCTACACCTTC. Amino acids: CAWNQGSDYGYTF.

The gene calls are TRBV3-1 (or the pseudogene TRBV3-2) and TRBJ1-2; TRBD1 agrees at 11 bases. The length of the CDR3 is 13 residues. Germline values: CDR1 LGHDT, CDR2 YNNKEL (reference sequence). V shed 8 bases, J shed 6 bases, and the junction held 5 bases outside the gene matches. The CDR3 sequence: CASGGTGGDGYTF. CDR3 in DNA: TGTGCCAGCGGAGGGACAGGGGGAGATGGCTACACCTTC.

The J gene is TRBJ2-1, the V gene TRBV10-2, with D perhaps given as TRBD1 or TRBD2 (5 bases each). Between the trimmed V and J ends, which lost 3 bases and 16 bases, there was a span of 13 bases. The germline V gene has CDR1 WSHSY and CDR2 SAAADI. This CDR3 has 11 residues. CDR3 sequence reads: CASSDGGLGFF. The CDR3 nucleotides are TGCGCCAGCAGTGATGGGGGATTAGGATTCTTC.

The chain is built from TRBV2 and TRBJ1-1, with 7 bases matching TRBD1. V gave up 6 bases and J gave up 4 bases; unmatched junction bases: 8. This CDR3 region has 14 residues. Germline V gene lookup returns CDR1 SNHLY and CDR2 FYNNEI. CDR3 DNA: TGTGCCAGCAGGGGGCTCCAGGGGGGCACTGAAGCTTTCTTT. Protein: CASRGLQGGTEAFF. The entire variable domain, with the rest obtained from reference TRBV2 and TRBJ1-1, is as follows: EPEVTQTPSHQVTQMGQEVILRCVPISNHLYFYWYRQILGQKVEFLVSFYNNEISEKSEIFDDQFSVERPDGSNFTLKIRSTKLEDSAMYFCASRGLQGGTEAFFGQGTRLTVV.

V and J are TRBV4-1 and TRBJ1-1, with D unclear. V was cut by 5 bases and J by 6 bases, with 13 bases left in between. Germline lookup yields CDR1 MGHRA and CDR2 YSYEKL. This CDR3 region has 13 residues. The CDR3 loop is CASSARRGSEAFF. The CDR3 nucleotides are TGCGCCAGCAGCGCCAGGCGGGGTTCTGAAGCTTTCTTT.

The count of this clone is one. The V gene is TRBV6-2 or TRBV6-3, the J gene TRBJ1-2; 8 bases are shared with TRBD1. This CDR3 region has 14 residues. Germline V gene sequence: CDR1 MNHEY, CDR2 SVGEGT. J was trimmed by 3 bases and V by 7 bases; bases with no gene match: 7. CDR3 in DNA: TGTGCCAGCACCCCGATGGACAGGGACTATGGCTACACCTTC. It specifies CASTPMDRDYGYTF.

V usage is TRBV7-9 and J usage is TRBJ1-2; the match to TRBD1 covers 8 bases. This CDR3 spans 13 amino acids. With V trimmed by 5 bases and J by 2 bases, 1 base remained unmatched. CDR1 SEHNR and CDR2 FQNEAQ come from the germline V gene (reference sequence). CDR3 sequence: CASSHRGNYGYTF. For the CDR3, the DNA is TGTGCCAGCAGCCACAGGGGGAACTATGGCTACACCTTC.

As to this clone: Other DNA sequences in this sample translate to the same CDR3. The V call is TRBV7-9, the J call TRBJ2-5; no definite D call. Germline CDR1 SEHNR, CDR2 FQNEAQ (reference sequence). This CDR3 has 11 residues. V dropped 5 bases and J dropped 1 base, with 2 bases sitting between them. The DNA of the CDR3 is TGTGCCAGCAGCCCCCAAGAGACCCAGTACTTC. It is translated as CASSPQETQYF.

V usage is TRBV15 and J usage is TRBJ2-3; perhaps TRBD2 as D (6 bases). The germline V gene has CDR1 LNHNV and CDR2 YYDKDF (reference sequence). Trimming cost V 0 bases and J 5 bases, with 12 bases left between them. The length of the CDR3 is 15 residues. The CDR3 DNA reads as TGTGCCACCAGCAGAGATTGGCGGGGCGGAGATACGCAGTATTTT. Its translation is CATSRDWRGGDTQYF.